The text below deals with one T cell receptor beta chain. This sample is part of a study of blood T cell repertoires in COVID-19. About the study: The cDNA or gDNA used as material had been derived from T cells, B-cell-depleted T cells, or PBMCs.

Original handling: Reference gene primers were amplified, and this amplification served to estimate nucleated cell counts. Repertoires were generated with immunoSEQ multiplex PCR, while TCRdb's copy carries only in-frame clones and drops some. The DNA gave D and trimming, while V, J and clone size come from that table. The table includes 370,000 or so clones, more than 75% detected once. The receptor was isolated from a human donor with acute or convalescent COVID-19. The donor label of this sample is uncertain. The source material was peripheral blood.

The CDR3 DNA sequence: TGTGCCAGCAGACCGACAGGGCTCGCTGAAGCTTTCTTT. Its translation: CASRPTGLAEAFF. The chain couples TRBV28 to TRBJ1-1, with 7 nucleotides matching TRBD1. J lost 6 bases, V lost 6 bases, and 7 bases had no gene match. Germline values: CDR1 MDHEN, CDR2 SYDVKM. The CDR3 has 13 residues.